The 11 T cell receptor beta chains listed next were all sequenced from one sample in a study of T cell clonotyping in hematopoietic cell transplantation. The table came from immunoSEQ multiplex PCR; TCRdb's copy has only in-frame clones and leaves some out. The sample has about 28,000 clones, around 82% seen once. Time point described: recipient sample about 28 days before transplant, after cytoreduction. Sequencing was performed on peripheral blood mononuclear cells, taken before stem cell transplant. Receptors originate from a man aged 40-49 years with acute myeloid leukemia. Some clones in this sample may be carry-over from other donors' samples.

The rearrangement uses TRBV28 and TRBJ1-3; D remains unclear. Germline-derived CDR1 and CDR2 are MDHEN and SYDVKM. The CDR3 is 16 amino acids. The DNA for the CDR3 is TGTGTCGCTTCGAGCGGCGGAGAGTCCTCTGGAAACACCATATATTTT. Amino acid sequence: CVASSGGESSGNTIYF.

The chain joins TRBV7-2 to TRBJ2-5; tentative D call: TRBD2 (5 bases). The CDR3 consists of 14 residues. Trimming pared 5 bases from V and 4 bases from J, leaving 14 bases between. Germline lookup yields CDR1 SGHTA and CDR2 FQGNSA. CDR3 protein: CASSLPGVRETQYF. CDR3 coding DNA: TGTGCCAGCAGCCTTCCCGGGGTGCGAGAGACCCAGTACTTC.

The chain uses TRBV28 and TRBJ2-1; maybe TRBD1 (6 bases). Between the trimmed V and J ends, which lost 8 bases and 6 bases, there was a span of 14 bases. The CDR3 contains 13 residues. The germline gives CDR1 MDHEN, CDR2 SYDVKM. CDR3 DNA: TGTGCCAGCGGAACAGGGAACGGCAATGAGCAGTTCTTC. As protein: CASGTGNGNEQFF.

The chain joins TRBV6-1 to TRBJ2-5, with D perhaps matching TRBD1 or TRBD2 (5 bases each). CDR3 length: 14 residues. Trimming removed 7 bases from V and 5 bases from J, with 17 bases in between. The germline V gene has CDR1 MNHNS and CDR2 SASEGT. DNA of the CDR3: TGTGCCAGCACCCGAGGGGCGTCCGGGGAGACCCAGTACTTC. It is translated as CASTRGASGETQYF.

This rearrangement joins TRBV19 to TRBJ2-3; the match to TRBD1 covers 9 bases. Germline-derived CDR1 and CDR2 are LNHDA and SQIVND (reference sequence). J gave up 2 bases and V 5 bases, and 8 bases lay outside the gene matches. CDR3 size: 16 residues. The CDR3 nucleotides are TGTGCCAGTAGTCCCATGGACAGGGGCACCACAGATACGCAGTATTTT. Translating it yields CASSPMDRGTTDTQYF.

The chain joins TRBV21-1 to TRBJ2-7; the DNA was not used to check the table's D call, TRBD1. TRBV21-1 is an annotated pseudogene. The length of the CDR3 is 14 residues. CDR3 bases: TGTGCCAGCAGTACGATCAGGGGGCTGTACGAGCAGTACTTC. Amino acid sequence: CASSTIRGLYEQYF.

V is TRBV5-4 and J is TRBJ2-5; 12 nucleotides agree with TRBD2. CDR3 size: 16 residues. Unmatched junction bases numbered 9, after V lost 4 bases and J lost 5 bases. Germline V gene lookup returns CDR1 SGHNT and CDR2 YYREEE (reference sequence). CDR3 residues: CASSPGTSGRQETQYF. The CDR3 coding sequence is TGTGCCAGCAGCCCAGGGACTAGCGGGCGTCAGGAGACCCAGTACTTC.

In its sample, this clone was seen a few times. J is TRBJ2-7 and V is TRBV13, with a possible D match to TRBD1 (6 bases). The CDR3 runs to 14 residues. Germline CDR1 reads PRHDT; CDR2 reads FYEKMQ (reference sequence). V was clipped by 5 bases and J by 10 bases, with 21 bases between them. Written as DNA, the CDR3 is TGTGCCAGCAGCGCTTCCGGGACAAGAAGCCGACAGTACTTC. Its protein is CASSASGTRSRQYF.

V and J are TRBV5-8 and TRBJ2-7, with D possibly TRBD1 on 5 matching bases. In germline, CDR1 is SGHTS, CDR2 YDEGEE. The CDR3 consists of 13 residues. Between the trimmed V and J ends, which lost 2 bases and 3 bases, there was a span of 9 bases. As DNA, the CDR3 is TGTGCCAGCAGCTTTAGGGGTGGCTACGAGCAGTACTTC. It yields the protein CASSFRGGYEQYF.

The chain has TRBV5-6 and TRBJ2-3, with D possibly matching TRBD2 (6 bases). The CDR3 has 15 amino acids. V lost 7 bases to trimming and J lost 2 bases, with 17 bases between them. CDR1 and CDR2 from the germline V gene are SGHDT and YYEEEE. The CDR3 DNA follows: TGTGCCAGCTGCCAAACGGGACTGGACACAGATACGCAGTATTTT. It specifies CASCQTGLDTDTQYF.

The rearrangement uses TRBV5-1 and TRBJ1-1; no firm D call. The CDR3 length is 13 residues. The V and J ends lost 4 bases and 1 base respectively, with 8 bases between them. The germline gives CDR1 SGHRS, CDR2 YFSETQ. Written as DNA, the CDR3 is TGCGCCAGCAGCCCGTTGACGAACACTGAAGCTTTCTTT. Its protein is CASSPLTNTEAFF.